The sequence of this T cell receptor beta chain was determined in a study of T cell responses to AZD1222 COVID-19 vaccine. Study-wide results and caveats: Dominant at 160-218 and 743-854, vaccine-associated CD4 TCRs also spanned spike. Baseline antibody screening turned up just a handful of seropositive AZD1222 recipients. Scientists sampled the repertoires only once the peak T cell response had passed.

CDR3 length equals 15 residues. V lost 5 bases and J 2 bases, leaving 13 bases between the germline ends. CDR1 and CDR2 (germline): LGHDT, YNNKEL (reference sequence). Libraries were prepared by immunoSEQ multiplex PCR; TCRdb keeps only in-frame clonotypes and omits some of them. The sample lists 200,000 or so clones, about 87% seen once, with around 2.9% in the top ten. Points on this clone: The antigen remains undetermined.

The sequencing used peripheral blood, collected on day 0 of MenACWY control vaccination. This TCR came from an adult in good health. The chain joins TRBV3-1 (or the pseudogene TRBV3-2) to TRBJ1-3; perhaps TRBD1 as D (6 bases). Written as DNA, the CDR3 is TGTGCCAGCAGCTACAGGGAGGCCCCTGGAAACACCATATATTTT. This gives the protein CASSYREAPGNTIYF.